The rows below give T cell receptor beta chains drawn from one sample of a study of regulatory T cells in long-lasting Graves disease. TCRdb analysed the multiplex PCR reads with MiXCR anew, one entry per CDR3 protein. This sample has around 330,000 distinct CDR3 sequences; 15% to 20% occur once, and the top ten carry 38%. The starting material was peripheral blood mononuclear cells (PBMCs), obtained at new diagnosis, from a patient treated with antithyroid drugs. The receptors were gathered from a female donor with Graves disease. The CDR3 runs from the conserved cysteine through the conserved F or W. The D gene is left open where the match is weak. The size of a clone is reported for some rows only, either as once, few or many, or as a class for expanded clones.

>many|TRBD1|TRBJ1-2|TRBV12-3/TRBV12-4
CASSPGGHYGYTF
TGTGCCAGCAGTCCAGGGGGTCACTATGGCTACACCTTC
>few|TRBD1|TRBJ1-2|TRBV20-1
CSARDIRGTGHFYTF
TGCAGTGCTAGAGATATCCGGGGGACAGGACATTTCTACACCTTC
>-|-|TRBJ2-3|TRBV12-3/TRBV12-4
CTSSFGGGTDTQYF
TGTACCAGCAGTTTTGGTGGGGGCACAGATACGCAGTATTTT
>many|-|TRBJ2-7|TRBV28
CASSLVSSYEQYF
TGTGCCAGCAGCCTAGTTAGCTCCTACGAGCAGTACTTC
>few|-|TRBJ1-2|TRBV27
CASTPSWGAMGYYGYTF
TGTGCCAGCACCCCTTCCTGGGGGGCAATGGGGTACTATGGCTACACCTTC
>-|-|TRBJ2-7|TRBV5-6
CASNPGLQRSSEQYF
TGTGCCAGCAACCCGGGACTTCAGAGGTCCTCCGAGCAGTACTTC
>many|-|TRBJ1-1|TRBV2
CASTGRAVLWNTEAFF
TGTGCCAGCACGGGCAGGGCGGTTTTATGGAACACTGAAGCTTTCTTT
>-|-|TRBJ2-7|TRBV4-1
CASSLNDEGSYEQYF
TGCGCCAGCAGCCTGAATGATGAAGGTTCCTACGAGCAGTACTTC
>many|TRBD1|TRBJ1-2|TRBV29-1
CSVEVAQGDYGYTF
TGCAGCGTTGAAGTGGCCCAGGGGGACTATGGCTACACCTTC
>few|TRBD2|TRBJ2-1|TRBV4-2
CASSQDGAGWGYNEQFF
TGTGCCAGCAGCCAAGACGGAGCGGGATGGGGGTACAATGAGCAGTTCTTC
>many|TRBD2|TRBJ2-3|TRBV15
CATSRDWVAGGVDTQYF
TGTGCCACCAGCAGAGATTGGGTAGCGGGAGGTGTGGATACGCAGTATTTT